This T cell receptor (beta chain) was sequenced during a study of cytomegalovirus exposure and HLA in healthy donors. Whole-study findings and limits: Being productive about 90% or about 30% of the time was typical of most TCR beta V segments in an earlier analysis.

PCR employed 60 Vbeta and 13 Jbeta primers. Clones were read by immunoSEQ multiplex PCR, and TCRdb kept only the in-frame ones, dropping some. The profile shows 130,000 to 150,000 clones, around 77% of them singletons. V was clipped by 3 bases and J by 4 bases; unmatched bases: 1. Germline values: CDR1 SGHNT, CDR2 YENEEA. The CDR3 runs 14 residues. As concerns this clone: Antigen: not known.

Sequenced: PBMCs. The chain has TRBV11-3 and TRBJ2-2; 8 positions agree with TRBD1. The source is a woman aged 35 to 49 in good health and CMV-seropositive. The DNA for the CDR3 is TGTGCCAGCAGCTTTACAGGGGGCACCGGGGAGCTGTTTTTT. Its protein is CASSFTGGTGELFF.